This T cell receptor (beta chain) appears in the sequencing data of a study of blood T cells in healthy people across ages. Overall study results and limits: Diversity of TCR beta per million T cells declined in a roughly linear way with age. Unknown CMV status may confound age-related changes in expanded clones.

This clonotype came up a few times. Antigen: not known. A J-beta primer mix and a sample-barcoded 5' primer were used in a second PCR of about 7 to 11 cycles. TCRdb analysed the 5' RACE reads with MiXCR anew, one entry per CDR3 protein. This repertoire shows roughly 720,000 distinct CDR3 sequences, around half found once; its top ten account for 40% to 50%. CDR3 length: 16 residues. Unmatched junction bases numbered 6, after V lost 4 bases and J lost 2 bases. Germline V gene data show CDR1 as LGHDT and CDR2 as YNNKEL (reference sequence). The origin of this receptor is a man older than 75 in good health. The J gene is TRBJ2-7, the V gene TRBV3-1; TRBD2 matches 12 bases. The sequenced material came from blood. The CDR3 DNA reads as TGTGCCAGCAGCCTACGGACTAGCGGGGCCACCTACGAGCAGTACTTC. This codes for CASSLRTSGATYEQYF.